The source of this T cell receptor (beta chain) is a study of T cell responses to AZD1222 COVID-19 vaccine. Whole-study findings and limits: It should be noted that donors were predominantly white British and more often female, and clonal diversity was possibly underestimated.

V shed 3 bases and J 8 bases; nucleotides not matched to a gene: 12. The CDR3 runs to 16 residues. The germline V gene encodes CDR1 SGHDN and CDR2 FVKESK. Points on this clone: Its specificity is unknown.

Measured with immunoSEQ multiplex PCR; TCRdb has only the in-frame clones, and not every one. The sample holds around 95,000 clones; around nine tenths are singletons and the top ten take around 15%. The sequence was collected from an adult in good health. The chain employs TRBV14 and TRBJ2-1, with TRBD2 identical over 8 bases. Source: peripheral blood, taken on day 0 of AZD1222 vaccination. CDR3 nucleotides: TGTGCCAGCAGCCAGAGAGGACTAGCTCCTGGCTATGAGCAGTTCTTC. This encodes CASSQRGLAPGYEQFF.